This T cell receptor beta chain was profiled in a study of identifying expanded T cells in peripheral blood (dated by TCRdb to between 2018 and 2020). In the study overall: Technical replicates were generated by sequencing separate aliquots of the same genomic DNA pool, with four replicates compared pairwise.

Study-wide findings and limitations: Between technical replicates the binomial model flagged 1 to 1.5 differentially abundant clones, whereas over around 2 weeks the binomial model flagged about 15 and over approximately four weeks around 18. Both the number of clones called differentially abundant and the false-positive rate were significantly reduced by the beta-binomial model across all healthy-donor time intervals. The authors expected biological variance in healthy repertoires might increase further over much longer intervals such as months to years. For all healthy donors, the variance in clone template counts between approximately 2-week samples rose significantly as total template count increased.

CDR1 and CDR2, looked up from the germline V gene (reference sequence), are PRHDT and FYEKMQ. From the cysteine up to the phenylalanine, the CDR3 has a length of 12 residues. Only the CDR3 part of the read is kept: 36 bases, read in frame from the first base. Trimming accounts for 5 bases at V and 7 bases at J, while the number of junction bases matched to no gene is 4. To note about this clone: It has no known antigen specificity. The input lacks base qualities; no much larger clone sits a single base away.

No immune events, such as infections, were documented for the healthy donors during the collection period. Healthy-donor blood repertoires served as a training cohort to calibrate time-dependent variance in a beta-binomial model of T-cell clone differential abundance. The training cohort comprised 10 healthy donors, 3 female and 7 male. Donor ages ranged from about 25 to 64 years, with an average of 43 years. Whole blood from each healthy donor was obtained from a commercial supplier and was collected at three time points around 13 days apart. Genomic DNA was extracted from unsorted whole blood for immunosequencing. The immunoSEQ Assay, which relies on bias-controlled multiplex PCR amplification of genomic DNA, was used to profile TCRbeta CDR3 regions. As for the original processing: To quantify the absolute abundance of each unique TCRbeta CDR3 region, the sequences were collapsed and filtered. Differential abundance was assessed using a binomial (Fisher-equivalent) model and a beta-binomial model in which time-dependent variance fitted from healthy donors was added. Any clone with fewer than 5 combined templates was excluded, and a clone was called differentially abundant if its Benjamini-Hochberg FDR was below 0.01. The form v = (b*log(k)+a)^2 was used to model beta-binomial variance as a function of total template count across the two samples. The clones in this table, taken by TCRdb from immuneACCESS, are in-frame only. Not every clone is retained; where verified, under half of the shortfall comes from an unresolved V gene, and the cause of the rest is unknown. That table is the source of V, J and clone size, and D and trimming were worked out from the DNA. The sample records over 90,000 clones, approximately 91% of which are singletons. The top ten hold less than 6% of the sample.

This TCR derives from a person aged 18 to 69 in good health. Sequenced material: blood. The chain is made from TRBV13 and TRBJ1-2; 7 bases in the junction line up with TRBD1. The DNA sequence follows: TGTGCCAGCAGCCTACAGGGGTCTGGCTACACCTTC. It encodes CASSLQGSGYTF.